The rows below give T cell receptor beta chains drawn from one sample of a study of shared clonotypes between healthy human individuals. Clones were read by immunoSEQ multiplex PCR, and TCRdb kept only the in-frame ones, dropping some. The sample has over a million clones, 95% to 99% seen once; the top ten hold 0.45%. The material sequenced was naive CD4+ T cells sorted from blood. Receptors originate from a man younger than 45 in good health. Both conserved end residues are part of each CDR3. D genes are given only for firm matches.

CDR3 protein: CASSIAFTDTQYF
J gene: TRBJ2-3
CDR3 length: 13
V gene: TRBV19
D gene: NA

CDR3 protein: CASSSGTSGAETQYF
J gene: TRBJ2-5
CDR3 length: 15
V gene: TRBV18
D gene: NA

CDR3 protein: CASSPLAGVETQYF
J gene: TRBJ2-5
CDR3 length: 14
V gene: TRBV18
D gene: TRBD2

CDR3 protein: CAGLKAGRETQYF
J gene: TRBJ2-5
CDR3 length: 13
V gene: TRBV28
D gene: NA

CDR3 protein: CASSLKGGNTEAFF
J gene: TRBJ1-1
CDR3 length: 14
V gene: TRBV5-4
D gene: NA

CDR3 protein: CASSPTGGNQPQHF
J gene: TRBJ1-5
CDR3 length: 14
V gene: TRBV6-1
D gene: TRBD1

CDR3 protein: CASSSQETQYF
J gene: TRBJ2-5
CDR3 length: 11
V gene: TRBV19
D gene: NA

CDR3 protein: CSVEDTGVTKNIQYF
J gene: TRBJ2-4
CDR3 length: 15
V gene: TRBV29-1
D gene: TRBD1

CDR3 protein: CASSESAPGKLFF
J gene: TRBJ1-4
CDR3 length: 13
V gene: TRBV2
D gene: NA

CDR3 protein: CASSLSPRGYEQYF
J gene: TRBJ2-7
CDR3 length: 14
V gene: TRBV28
D gene: NA

CDR3 protein: CASSLGPGRDSNQPQHF
J gene: TRBJ1-5
CDR3 length: 17
V gene: TRBV7-9
D gene: NA

CDR3 protein: CASSPAGLEQYF
J gene: TRBJ2-7
CDR3 length: 12
V gene: TRBV7-9
D gene: NA

CDR3 protein: CASRVLGVREGRDEQFF
J gene: TRBJ2-1
CDR3 length: 17
V gene: TRBV2
D gene: TRBD2

CDR3 protein: CASSQDPSGIPIYEQYF
J gene: TRBJ2-7
CDR3 length: 17
V gene: TRBV4-1
D gene: TRBD2

CDR3 protein: CASTLGGGSNQPQHF
J gene: TRBJ1-5
CDR3 length: 15
V gene: TRBV19
D gene: NA

CDR3 protein: CASTNYGQGKNIQYF
J gene: TRBJ2-4
CDR3 length: 15
V gene: TRBV5-4
D gene: TRBD1

CDR3 protein: CAWTTFSGNTIYF
J gene: TRBJ1-3
CDR3 length: 13
V gene: TRBV30
D gene: NA

CDR3 protein: CASSRGSLAGGYNEQFF
J gene: TRBJ2-1
CDR3 length: 17
V gene: TRBV7-9
D gene: TRBD2

CDR3 protein: CASSPPGQLNTEAFF
J gene: TRBJ1-1
CDR3 length: 15
V gene: TRBV5-4
D gene: TRBD1

CDR3 protein: CASSLVPPRRADTGELFF
J gene: TRBJ2-2
CDR3 length: 18
V gene: TRBV7-9
D gene: NA

CDR3 protein: CASSVASANRVGEQFF
J gene: TRBJ2-1
CDR3 length: 16
V gene: TRBV9
D gene: NA

CDR3 protein: CSVASGRYEQYF
J gene: TRBJ2-7
CDR3 length: 12
V gene: TRBV29-1
D gene: TRBD2

CDR3 protein: CASRKYNEQFF
J gene: TRBJ2-1
CDR3 length: 11
V gene: TRBV19
D gene: NA

CDR3 protein: CASSKGTIQETQYF
J gene: TRBJ2-5
CDR3 length: 14
V gene: TRBV2
D gene: TRBD2

CDR3 protein: CASSPIRQITEAFF
J gene: TRBJ1-1
CDR3 length: 14
V gene: TRBV28
D gene: NA

CDR3 protein: CSVVRGDANTGELFF
J gene: TRBJ2-2
CDR3 length: 15
V gene: TRBV29-1
D gene: NA

CDR3 protein: CASSSNRVTDTQYF
J gene: TRBJ2-3
CDR3 length: 14
V gene: TRBV11-3
D gene: NA

CDR3 protein: CASSTPGQGGNTIYF
J gene: TRBJ1-3
CDR3 length: 15
V gene: TRBV28
D gene: TRBD1

CDR3 protein: CASSHDRGETQYF
J gene: TRBJ2-5
CDR3 length: 13
V gene: TRBV7-2
D gene: TRBD1

CDR3 protein: CASSLDSRAEQFF
J gene: TRBJ2-1
CDR3 length: 13
V gene: TRBV5-1
D gene: NA

CDR3 protein: CAWRLAGGPDTQYF
J gene: TRBJ2-3
CDR3 length: 14
V gene: TRBV30
D gene: TRBD2

CDR3 protein: CASSRGQLGPDTQYF
J gene: TRBJ2-3
CDR3 length: 15
V gene: TRBV4-3
D gene: NA

CDR3 protein: CASSVTGRTDTQYF
J gene: TRBJ2-3
CDR3 length: 14
V gene: TRBV9
D gene: NA

CDR3 protein: CASSPPGLKDYGYTF
J gene: TRBJ1-2
CDR3 length: 15
V gene: TRBV18
D gene: NA

CDR3 protein: CASSSGLAGEFEQFF
J gene: TRBJ2-1
CDR3 length: 15
V gene: TRBV5-1
D gene: TRBD2

CDR3 protein: CASSLAPRGRLNYGYTF
J gene: TRBJ1-2
CDR3 length: 17
V gene: TRBV7-8
D gene: NA

CDR3 protein: CASSYTNTGELFF
J gene: TRBJ2-2
CDR3 length: 13
V gene: TRBV11-2
D gene: NA

CDR3 protein: CASSQTLGAGLFF
J gene: TRBJ2-2
CDR3 length: 13
V gene: TRBV14
D gene: NA

CDR3 protein: CASSPRPGRWNTEAFF
J gene: TRBJ1-1
CDR3 length: 16
V gene: TRBV18
D gene: NA

CDR3 protein: CASSIRGPSREQYF
J gene: TRBJ2-7
CDR3 length: 14
V gene: TRBV7-8
D gene: NA

CDR3 protein: CASSLVQTSGYNEQFF
J gene: TRBJ2-1
CDR3 length: 16
V gene: TRBV7-2
D gene: TRBD2